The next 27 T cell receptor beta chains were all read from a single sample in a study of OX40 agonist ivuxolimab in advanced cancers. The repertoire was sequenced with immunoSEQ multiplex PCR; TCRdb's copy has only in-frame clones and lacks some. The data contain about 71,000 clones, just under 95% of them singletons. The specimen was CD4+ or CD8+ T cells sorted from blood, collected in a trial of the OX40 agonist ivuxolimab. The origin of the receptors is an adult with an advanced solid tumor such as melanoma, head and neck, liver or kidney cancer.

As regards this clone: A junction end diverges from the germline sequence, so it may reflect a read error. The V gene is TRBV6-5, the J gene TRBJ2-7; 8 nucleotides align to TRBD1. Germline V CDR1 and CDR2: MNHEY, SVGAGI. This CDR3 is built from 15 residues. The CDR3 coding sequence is TGTGCCAGCAGTCGGACAGGGACAAAGCACTACGGGCAGTACTTC. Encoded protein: CASSRTGTKHYGQYF.

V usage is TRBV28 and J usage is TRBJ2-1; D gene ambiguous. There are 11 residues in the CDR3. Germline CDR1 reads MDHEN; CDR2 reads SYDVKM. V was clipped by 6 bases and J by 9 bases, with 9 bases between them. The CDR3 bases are TGTGCCAGCAGCCCGATTTTTGAGCAGTTCTTC. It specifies CASSPIFEQFF.

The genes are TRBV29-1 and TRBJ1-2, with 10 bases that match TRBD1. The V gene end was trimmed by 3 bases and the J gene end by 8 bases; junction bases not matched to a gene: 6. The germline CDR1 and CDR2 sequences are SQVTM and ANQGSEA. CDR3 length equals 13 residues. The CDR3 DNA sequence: TGCAGCGTTGATGGGACAGGGGAGGAAGGCTACACCTTC. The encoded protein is CSVDGTGEEGYTF. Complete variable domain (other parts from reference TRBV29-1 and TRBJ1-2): SAVISQKPSRDICQRGTSLTIQCQVDSQVTMMFWYRQQPGQSLTLIATANQGSEATYESGFVIDKFPISRPNLTFSTLTVSNMSPEDSSIYLCSVDGTGEEGYTFGSGTRLTVV.

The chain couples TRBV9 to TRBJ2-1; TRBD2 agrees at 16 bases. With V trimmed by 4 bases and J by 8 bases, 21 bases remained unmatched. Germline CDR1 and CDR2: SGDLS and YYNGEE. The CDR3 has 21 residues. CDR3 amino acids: CASSPGTSGGAFSKKGDEQFF. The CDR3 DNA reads TGTGCCAGCAGCCCCGGGACTAGCGGGGGGGCTTTCAGCAAAAAAGGCGATGAGCAGTTCTTC.

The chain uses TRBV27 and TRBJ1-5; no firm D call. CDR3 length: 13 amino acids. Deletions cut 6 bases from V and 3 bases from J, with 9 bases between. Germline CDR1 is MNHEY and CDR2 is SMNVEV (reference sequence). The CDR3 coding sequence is TGTGCCAGCAGCGGCGGCCACAATCAGCCCCAGCATTTT. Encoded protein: CASSGGHNQPQHF.

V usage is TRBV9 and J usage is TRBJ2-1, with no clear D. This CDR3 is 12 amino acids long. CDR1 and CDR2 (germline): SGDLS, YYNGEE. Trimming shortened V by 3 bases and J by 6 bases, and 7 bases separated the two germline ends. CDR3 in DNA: TGTGCCAGCAGCGGGGCGGTCAATGAGCAGTTCTTC. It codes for CASSGAVNEQFF.

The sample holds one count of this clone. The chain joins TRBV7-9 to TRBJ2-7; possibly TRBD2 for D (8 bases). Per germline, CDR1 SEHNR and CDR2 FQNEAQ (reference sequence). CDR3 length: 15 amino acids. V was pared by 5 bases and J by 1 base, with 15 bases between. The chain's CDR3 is CASSREGAASYEQYF. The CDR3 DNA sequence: TGTGCCAGCAGCCGGGAGGGGGCGGCGTCCTACGAGCAGTACTTC.

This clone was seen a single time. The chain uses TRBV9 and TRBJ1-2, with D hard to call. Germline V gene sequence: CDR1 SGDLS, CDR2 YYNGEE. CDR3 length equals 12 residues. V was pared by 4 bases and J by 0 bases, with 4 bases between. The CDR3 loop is CASSNSNYGYTF. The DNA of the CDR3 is TGTGCCAGCAGCAATTCTAACTATGGCTACACCTTC.

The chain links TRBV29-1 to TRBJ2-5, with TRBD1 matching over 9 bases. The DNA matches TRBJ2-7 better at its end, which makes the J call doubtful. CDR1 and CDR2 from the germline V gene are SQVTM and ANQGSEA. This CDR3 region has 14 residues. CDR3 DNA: TGCAGCGGCGCCGGGACAGGGAGCTCCTACGAGCAGTACTTC. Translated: CSGAGTGSSYEQYF.

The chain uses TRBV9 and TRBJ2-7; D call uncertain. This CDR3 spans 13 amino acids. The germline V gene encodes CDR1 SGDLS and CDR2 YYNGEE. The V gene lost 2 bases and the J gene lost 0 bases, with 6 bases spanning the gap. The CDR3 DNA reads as TGTGCCAGCAGCGTCACCCCCTCCTACGAGCAGTACTTC. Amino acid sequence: CASSVTPSYEQYF.

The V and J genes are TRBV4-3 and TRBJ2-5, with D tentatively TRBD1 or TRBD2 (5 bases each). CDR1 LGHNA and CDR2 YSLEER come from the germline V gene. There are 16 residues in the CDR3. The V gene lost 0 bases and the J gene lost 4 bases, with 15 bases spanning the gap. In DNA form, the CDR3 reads TGCGCCAGCAGCCAAGATCTGGGGACGGTGGGAGAGACCCAGTACTTC. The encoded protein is CASSQDLGTVGETQYF.

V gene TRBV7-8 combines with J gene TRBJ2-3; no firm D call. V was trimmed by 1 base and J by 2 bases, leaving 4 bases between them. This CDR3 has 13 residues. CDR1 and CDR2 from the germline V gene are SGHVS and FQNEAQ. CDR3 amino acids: CASSLVDTDTQYF. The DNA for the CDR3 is TGTGCCAGCAGCTTAGTGGACACAGATACGCAGTATTTT.

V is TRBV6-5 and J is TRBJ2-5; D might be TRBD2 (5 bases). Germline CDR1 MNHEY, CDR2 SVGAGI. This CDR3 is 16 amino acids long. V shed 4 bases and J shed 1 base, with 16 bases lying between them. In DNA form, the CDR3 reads TGTGCCAGCAGTTTCTCCTTGAGGGTAGCCCAAGAGACCCAGTACTTC. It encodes CASSFSLRVAQETQYF.

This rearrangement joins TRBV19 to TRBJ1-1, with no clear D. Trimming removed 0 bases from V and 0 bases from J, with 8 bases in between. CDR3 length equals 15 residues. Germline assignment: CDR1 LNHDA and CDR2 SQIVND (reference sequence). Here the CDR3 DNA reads TGTGCCAGTAGTATAGAGGCGGAAATGAACACTGAAGCTTTCTTT. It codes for CASSIEAEMNTEAFF.

Here the CDR3 DNA reads TGTGCCAGCAGTGACTCGGCACCGTGGTATGAGCAGTTCTTC. Translated, it gives CASSDSAPWYEQFF. The chain joins TRBV6-1 to TRBJ2-1; D call uncertain. From germline, CDR1 is MNHNS and CDR2 SASEGT. The CDR3 consists of 14 residues. V was cut by 3 bases and J by 8 bases, with 14 bases left in between.

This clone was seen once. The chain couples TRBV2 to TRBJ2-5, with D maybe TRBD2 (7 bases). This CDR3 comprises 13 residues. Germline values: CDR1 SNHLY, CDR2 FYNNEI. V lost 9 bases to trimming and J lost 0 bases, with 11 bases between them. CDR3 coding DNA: TGTGCCAGGGGGGGGCAGTACCAAGAGACCCAGTACTTC. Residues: CARGGQYQETQYF. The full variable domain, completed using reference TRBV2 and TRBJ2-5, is EPEVTQTPSHQVTQMGQEVILRCVPISNHLYFYWYRQILGQKVEFLVSFYNNEISEKSEIFDDQFSVERPDGSNFTLKIRSTKLEDSAMYFCARGGQYQETQYFGPGTRLLVL.

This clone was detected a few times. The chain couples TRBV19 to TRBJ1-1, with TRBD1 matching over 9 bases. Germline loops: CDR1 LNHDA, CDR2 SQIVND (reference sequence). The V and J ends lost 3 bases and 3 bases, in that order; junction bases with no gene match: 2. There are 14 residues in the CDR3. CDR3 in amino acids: CASSMTGGDTEAFF. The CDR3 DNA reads TGTGCCAGTAGTATGACAGGGGGGGACACTGAAGCTTTCTTT.

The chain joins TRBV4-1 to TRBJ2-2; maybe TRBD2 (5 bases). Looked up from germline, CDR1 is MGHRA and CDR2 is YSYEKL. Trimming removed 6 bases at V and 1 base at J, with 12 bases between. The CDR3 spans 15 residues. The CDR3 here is CASSPWGVNTGELFF. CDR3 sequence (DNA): TGCGCCAGCAGTCCTTGGGGAGTGAACACCGGGGAGCTGTTTTTT.

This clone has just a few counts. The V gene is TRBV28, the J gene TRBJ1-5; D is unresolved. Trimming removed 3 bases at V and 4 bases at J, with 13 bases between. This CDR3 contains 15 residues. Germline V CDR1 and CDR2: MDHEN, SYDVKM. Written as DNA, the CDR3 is TGTGCCAGCAGTTTCGATGGGATTGGGAATCAGCCCCAGCATTTT. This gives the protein CASSFDGIGNQPQHF.

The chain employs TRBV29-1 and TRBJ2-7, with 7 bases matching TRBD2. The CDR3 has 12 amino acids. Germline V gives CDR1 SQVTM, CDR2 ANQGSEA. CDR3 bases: TGCAGTAGCGGGCCTAGCTCCTACGAGCAGTACTTC. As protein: CSSGPSSYEQYF.

CDR3 DNA: TGCGCCAGCAGCTTGGCCCCCCAGGGGAGAGAAAAACTGTTTTTT. Translation: CASSLAPQGREKLFF. This chain connects TRBV5-1 to TRBJ1-4; a weak D match, TRBD1 (6 bases). CDR3 size: 15 residues. The V and J ends lost 0 bases and 8 bases respectively, with 14 bases between them. Germline V gene data show CDR1 as SGHRS and CDR2 as YFSETQ.

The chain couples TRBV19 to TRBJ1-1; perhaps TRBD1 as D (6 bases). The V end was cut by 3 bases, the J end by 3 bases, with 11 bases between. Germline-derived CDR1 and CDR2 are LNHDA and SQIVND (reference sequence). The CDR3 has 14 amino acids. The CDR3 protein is CASSIQGSYTEAFF. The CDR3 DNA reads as TGTGCCAGTAGTATTCAGGGGTCCTACACTGAAGCTTTCTTT.

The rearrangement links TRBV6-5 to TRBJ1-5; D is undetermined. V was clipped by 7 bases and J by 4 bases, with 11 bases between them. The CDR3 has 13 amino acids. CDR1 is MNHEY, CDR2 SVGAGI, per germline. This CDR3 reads CASTPARNQPQHF. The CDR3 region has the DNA TGTGCCAGCACCCCTGCACGGAATCAGCCCCAGCATTTT.

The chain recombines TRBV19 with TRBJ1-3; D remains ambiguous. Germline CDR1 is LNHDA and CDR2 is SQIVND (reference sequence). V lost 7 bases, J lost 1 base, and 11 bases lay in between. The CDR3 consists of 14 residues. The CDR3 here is CASTLEGSGNTIYF. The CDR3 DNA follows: TGTGCCAGTACCCTAGAGGGATCTGGAAACACCATATATTTT.

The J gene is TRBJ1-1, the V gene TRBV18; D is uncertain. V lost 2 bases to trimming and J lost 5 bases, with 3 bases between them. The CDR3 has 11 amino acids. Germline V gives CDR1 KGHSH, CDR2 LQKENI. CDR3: CASSPGTEAFF. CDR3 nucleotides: TGTGCCAGCTCACCAGGGACTGAAGCTTTCTTT.

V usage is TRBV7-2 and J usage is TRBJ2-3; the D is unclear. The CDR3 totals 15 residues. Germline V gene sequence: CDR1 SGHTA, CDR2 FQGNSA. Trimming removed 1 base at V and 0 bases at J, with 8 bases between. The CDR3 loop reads CASSLGALSTDTQYF. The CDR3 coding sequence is TGTGCCAGCAGCTTAGGGGCACTCAGCACAGATACGCAGTATTTT.

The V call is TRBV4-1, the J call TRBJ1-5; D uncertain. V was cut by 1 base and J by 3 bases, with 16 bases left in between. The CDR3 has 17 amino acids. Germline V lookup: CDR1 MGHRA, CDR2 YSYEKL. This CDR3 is CASSQGGSGSYNQPQHF. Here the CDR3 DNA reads TGCGCCAGCAGCCAAGGGGGTTCCGGGTCGTACAATCAGCCCCAGCATTTT.